This TCR beta chain originates from a study of OX40 agonist ivuxolimab in advanced cancers. Produced via immunoSEQ multiplex PCR; TCRdb's table is partial and in-frame only. The repertoire has around 70,000 clones, more than 65% of them found once; the top ten carry about 1.1%. V was pared by 4 bases and J by 1 base, with 13 bases between. This CDR3 region has 15 residues. Per the germline V gene, CDR1 is SGHTA and CDR2 is FQGNSA. The sequence was obtained from an adult with an advanced solid tumor such as melanoma, head and neck, liver or kidney cancer. Material: CD4+ or CD8+ T cells sorted from blood, obtained in a trial of the OX40 agonist ivuxolimab. J is TRBJ2-5 and V is TRBV7-2, with D perhaps being TRBD1 or TRBD2 (7 bases each). The DNA for the CDR3 is TGTGCCAGCAGCTCGGGGAGGGGGCCCCAAGAGACCCAGTACTTC. Its protein product is CASSSGRGPQETQYF. Supplemented by reference TRBV7-2 and TRBJ2-5, the full variable domain reads GAGVSQSPSNKVTEKGKDVELRCDPISGHTALYWYRQSLGQGLEFLIYFQGNSAPDKSGLPSDRFSAERTGGSVSTLTIQRTQQEDSAVYLCASSSGRGPQETQYFGPGTRLLVL.